Presented here are 14 T cell receptor beta chains from one specimen sequenced in a study of cytomegalovirus exposure and HLA in healthy donors. PCR used 60 Vbeta primers and 13 Jbeta primers. TCRdb's table, derived via immunoSEQ multiplex PCR, lists solely in-frame clones and lacks some. The sample lists some 170,000 clones; 9.5% were seen once. The sample comprised PBMCs. The receptor set was obtained from a woman in her twenties or thirties in good health and CMV-seropositive.

The chain is built from TRBV2 and TRBJ2-7, with D possibly being TRBD1 (6 bases). Trimming stripped 2 bases from V and 4 bases from J, with 18 bases between. There are 16 residues in the CDR3. CDR1 is SNHLY, CDR2 FYNNEI, per germline. The CDR3 sequence is CASSEHWTVSRYEQYF. The CDR3 nucleotides are TGTGCCAGCAGTGAACATTGGACAGTCAGTCGGTACGAGCAGTACTTC.

This clone was seen a few times. The J gene is TRBJ2-1, the V gene TRBV4-2; weak D call: TRBD2 (6 bases). The germline gives CDR1 LGHNA, CDR2 YNFKEQ. This CDR3 comprises 17 residues. Trimming took off 0 bases at V and 7 bases at J, with 19 bases between the two ends. For the CDR3, the DNA is TGTGCCAGCAGCCAAGATCCGGGGGTGGGCCGGGGGAATGAGCAGTTCTTC. Translation: CASSQDPGVGRGNEQFF.

This clone was picked up a small number of times. The rearrangement links TRBV7-9 to TRBJ2-5; 7 bases line up with TRBD2. CDR3 size: 15 residues. V was clipped by 4 bases and J by 3 bases; unmatched bases: 8. Germline-derived CDR1 and CDR2 are SEHNR and FQNEAQ (reference sequence). The CDR3 sequence: CASSSSTSEKETQYF. The CDR3 DNA reads TGTGCCAGCAGCTCGAGCACTAGCGAGAAAGAGACCCAGTACTTC.

Only a few counts were recorded for this clone. A read error is the likely source, as a far larger clone sits one nucleotide away. The chain recombines TRBV27 with TRBJ1-1; D is perhaps TRBD1 (5 bases). Per germline, CDR1 MNHEY and CDR2 SMNVEV (reference sequence). CDR3 length: 15 residues. CDR3 DNA: TGTGCCAGCAGGTTATCGAGGACACTGAACACTGAAGCTTTCTTT. Translation: CASRLSRTLNTEAFF.

The gene calls are TRBV11-2 and TRBJ1-1; possible D gene TRBD1, 5 bases. This CDR3 spans 13 amino acids. Germline loops: CDR1 SGHAT, CDR2 FQNNGV. V lost 8 bases and J 5 bases, leaving 15 bases between the germline ends. The CDR3 DNA is TGTGCCAGCTCGAGAGTAGGGGTGACTGAAGCTTTCTTT. This translates into CASSRVGVTEAFF. Combining the CDR3 with reference TRBV11-2 and TRBJ1-1 gives the whole variable domain EAGVAQSPRYKIIEKRQSVAFWCNPISGHATLYWYQQILGQGPKLLIQFQNNGVVDDSQLPKDRFSAERLKGVDSTLKIQPAKLEDSAVYLCASSRVGVTEAFFGQGTRLTVV.

The V gene is TRBV9, the J gene TRBJ2-3; D gene unclear. V was pared by 6 bases and J by 0 bases, with 11 bases between. Germline V gene data show CDR1 as SGDLS and CDR2 as YYNGEE. This CDR3 has 14 residues. In nucleotides, the CDR3 is TGTGCCAGCACCTCAAGCGTTAGCACAGATACGCAGTATTTT. Residues: CASTSSVSTDTQYF. Full variable domain (outside the CDR3, taken from reference TRBV9 and TRBJ2-3): DSGVTQTPKHLITATGQRVTLRCSPRSGDLSVYWYQQSLDQGLQFLIQYYNGEERAKGNILERFSAQQFPDLHSELNLSSLELGDSALYFCASTSSVSTDTQYFGPGTRLTVL.

The chain couples TRBV18 to TRBJ1-1; 7 bases map to TRBD1. This CDR3 has 16 residues. Germline-derived CDR1 and CDR2 are KGHSH and LQKENI. V lost 1 base to trimming and J lost 5 bases; unmatched junction nucleotides: 10. CDR3 sequence: CASSPRQGGDGTEAFF. CDR3 nucleotides: TGTGCCAGCTCACCACGACAGGGTGGAGATGGTACTGAAGCTTTCTTT.

Regarding this clone: Other DNA variants within this sample encode the same CDR3. This sequence joins TRBV19 and TRBJ1-1; possibly TRBD1 for D (5 bases). The V end was cut by 3 bases, the J end by 4 bases, with 12 bases between. This CDR3 comprises 14 residues. The germline V gene has CDR1 LNHDA and CDR2 SQIVND (reference sequence). The CDR3 DNA reads TGTGCCAGTAGTATTGGAAGGGGATTCACTGAAGCTTTCTTT. Protein product: CASSIGRGFTEAFF.

This rearrangement joins TRBV9 to TRBJ1-2, with unresolved D. The CDR3 is made up of 11 amino acids. The germline gives CDR1 SGDLS, CDR2 YYNGEE. V dropped 7 bases and J dropped 3 bases, with 7 bases sitting between them. The CDR3 is CASLSYYGYTF. CDR3 DNA sequence: TGTGCCAGCCTTAGTTACTATGGCTACACCTTC.

The chain has TRBV5-1 and TRBJ2-2, with a weak D call TRBD1 (6 bases). V was shortened by 0 bases and J by 5 bases, with 11 bases between the two germline ends. CDR1 is SGHRS, CDR2 YFSETQ, per germline. The CDR3 extends over 15 amino acids. This chain's CDR3 is CASSLEQGVTGELFF. The CDR3 DNA reads as TGCGCCAGCAGCTTGGAACAGGGCGTGACCGGGGAGCTGTTTTTT. The full variable domain, completed using reference TRBV5-1 and TRBJ2-2, is KAGVTQTPRYLIKTRGQQVTLSCSPISGHRSVSWYQQTPGQGLQFLFEYFSETQRNKGNFPGRFSGRQFSNSRSEMNVSTLELGDSALYLCASSLEQGVTGELFFGEGSRLTVL.

This clone has only a few counts. Here the CDR3 reads CASSYPGTSGGEQYF. CDR3 coding DNA: TGTGCCAGCAGTTACCCCGGGACTAGCGGGGGTGAGCAGTACTTC. The genes are TRBV6-5 and TRBJ2-7; 14 nucleotides match TRBD2. This CDR3 has 15 residues. J gave up 7 bases and V 2 bases, and 4 bases lay outside the gene matches. The germline V gene has CDR1 MNHEY and CDR2 SVGAGI.

This chain connects TRBV7-9 to TRBJ2-7, with D possibly TRBD2 on 5 matching bases. Germline CDR1 is SEHNR and CDR2 is FQNEAQ (reference sequence). The CDR3 loop spans 15 amino acids. Trimming took off 3 bases at V and 7 bases at J, with 19 bases between the two ends. The CDR3 here is CASSFGRQTPGEQYF. In DNA, the CDR3 is TGTGCCAGCAGCTTTGGACGCCAAACCCCGGGGGAGCAGTACTTC. Filled out from reference TRBV7-9 and TRBJ2-7, the complete variable domain reads DTGVSQNPRHKITKRGQNVTFRCDPISEHNRLYWYRQTLGQGPEFLTYFQNEAQLEKSRLLSDRFSAERPKGSFSTLEIQRTEQGDSAMYLCASSFGRQTPGEQYFGPGTRLTVT.

This clone was detected only a few times. The chain couples TRBV6-5 to TRBJ1-1, with D possibly TRBD1 on 5 matching bases. Trimming removed 4 bases at V and 0 bases at J, with 12 bases between. The CDR3 length is 15 residues. The V gene's germline CDR1 is MNHEY and CDR2 SVGAGI. In nucleotides, the CDR3 is TGTGCCAGCAGTTCCCCGGGGGGGGTGAACACTGAAGCTTTCTTT. Its translation: CASSSPGGVNTEAFF.

CDR3: CASSFPRGQETQYF. CDR3 nucleotide sequence: TGCGCCAGCAGCTTCCCCCGGGGACAAGAGACCCAGTACTTC. The gene calls are TRBV5-1 and TRBJ2-5; perhaps TRBD2 as D (5 bases). In germline, CDR1 is SGHRS, CDR2 YFSETQ. CDR3 length equals 14 residues. The V end was cut by 2 bases, the J end by 2 bases, with 10 bases between. Full variable domain (missing parts from reference TRBV5-1 and TRBJ2-5): KAGVTQTPRYLIKTRGQQVTLSCSPISGHRSVSWYQQTPGQGLQFLFEYFSETQRNKGNFPGRFSGRQFSNSRSEMNVSTLELGDSALYLCASSFPRGQETQYFGPGTRLLVL.